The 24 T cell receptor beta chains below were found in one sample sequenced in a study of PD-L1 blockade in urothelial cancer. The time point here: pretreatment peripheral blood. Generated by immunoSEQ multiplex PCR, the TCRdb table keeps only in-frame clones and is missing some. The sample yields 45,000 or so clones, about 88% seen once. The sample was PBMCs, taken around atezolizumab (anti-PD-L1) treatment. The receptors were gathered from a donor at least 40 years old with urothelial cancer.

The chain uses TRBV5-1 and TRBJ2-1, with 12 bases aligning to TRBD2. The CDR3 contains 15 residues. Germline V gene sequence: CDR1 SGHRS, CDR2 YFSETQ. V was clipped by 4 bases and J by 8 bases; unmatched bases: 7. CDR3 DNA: TGCGCCAGCAGCCCGACTAGCGGGAGTTTTGATGAGCAGTTCTTC. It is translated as CASSPTSGSFDEQFF.

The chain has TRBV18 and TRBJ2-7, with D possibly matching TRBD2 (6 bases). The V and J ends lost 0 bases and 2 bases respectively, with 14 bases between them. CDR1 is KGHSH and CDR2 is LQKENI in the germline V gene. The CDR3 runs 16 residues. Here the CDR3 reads CASSPPASANPYEQYF. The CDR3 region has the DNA TGTGCCAGCTCACCACCGGCTAGCGCGAACCCCTACGAGCAGTACTTC.

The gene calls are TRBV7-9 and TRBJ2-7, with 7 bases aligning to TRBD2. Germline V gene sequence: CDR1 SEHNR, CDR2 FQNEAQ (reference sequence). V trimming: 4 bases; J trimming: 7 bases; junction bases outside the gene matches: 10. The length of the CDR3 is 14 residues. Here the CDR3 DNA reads TGTGCCAGCAGCTGGCCCGAACCCGGGGGGGAGCAGTACTTC. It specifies CASSWPEPGGEQYF.

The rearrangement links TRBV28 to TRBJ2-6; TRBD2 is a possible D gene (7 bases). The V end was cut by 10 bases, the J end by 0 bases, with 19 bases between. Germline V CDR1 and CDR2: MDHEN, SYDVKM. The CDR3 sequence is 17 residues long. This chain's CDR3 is CATHGGGAPSGANVLTF. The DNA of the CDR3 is TGTGCCACGCACGGAGGGGGGGCGCCCTCTGGGGCCAACGTCCTGACTTTC.

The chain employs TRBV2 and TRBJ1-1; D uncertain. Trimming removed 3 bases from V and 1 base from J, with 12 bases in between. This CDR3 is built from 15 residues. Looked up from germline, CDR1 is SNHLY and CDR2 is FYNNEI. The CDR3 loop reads CASSEELGRNTEAFF. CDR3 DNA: TGTGCCAGCAGTGAGGAACTGGGGAGGAACACTGAAGCTTTCTTT.

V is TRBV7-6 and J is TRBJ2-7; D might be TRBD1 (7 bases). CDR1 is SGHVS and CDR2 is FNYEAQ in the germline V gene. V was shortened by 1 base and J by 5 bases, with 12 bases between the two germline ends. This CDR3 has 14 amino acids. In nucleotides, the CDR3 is TGTGCCAGCAGCTTAGGGCAGGGGGGCCACGAGCAGTACTTC. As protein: CASSLGQGGHEQYF.

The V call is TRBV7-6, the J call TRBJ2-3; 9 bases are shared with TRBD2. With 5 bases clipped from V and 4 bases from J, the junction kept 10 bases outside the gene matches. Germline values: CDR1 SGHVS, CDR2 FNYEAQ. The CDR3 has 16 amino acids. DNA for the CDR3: TGTGCCAGCAGCCCCGCCCGGGGCGGGAGGGCAGATACGCAGTATTTT. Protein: CASSPARGGRADTQYF.

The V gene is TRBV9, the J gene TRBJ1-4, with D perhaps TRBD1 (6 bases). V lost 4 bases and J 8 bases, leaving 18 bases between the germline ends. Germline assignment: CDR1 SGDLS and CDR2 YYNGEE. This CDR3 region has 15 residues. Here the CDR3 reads CASSLQTGLREKLFF. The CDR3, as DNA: TGTGCCAGCAGCCTCCAGACAGGTCTAAGGGAAAAACTGTTTTTT.

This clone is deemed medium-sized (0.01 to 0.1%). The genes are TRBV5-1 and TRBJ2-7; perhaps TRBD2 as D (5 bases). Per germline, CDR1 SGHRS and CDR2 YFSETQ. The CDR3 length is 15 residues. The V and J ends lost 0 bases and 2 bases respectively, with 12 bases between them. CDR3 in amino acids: CASSLEGGGPYEQYF. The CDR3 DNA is TGCGCCAGCAGCTTGGAGGGCGGAGGCCCCTACGAGCAGTACTTC. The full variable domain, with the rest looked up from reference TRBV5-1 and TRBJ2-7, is KAGVTQTPRYLIKTRGQQVTLSCSPISGHRSVSWYQQTPGQGLQFLFEYFSETQRNKGNFPGRFSGRQFSNSRSEMNVSTLELGDSALYLCASSLEGGGPYEQYFGPGTRLTVT.

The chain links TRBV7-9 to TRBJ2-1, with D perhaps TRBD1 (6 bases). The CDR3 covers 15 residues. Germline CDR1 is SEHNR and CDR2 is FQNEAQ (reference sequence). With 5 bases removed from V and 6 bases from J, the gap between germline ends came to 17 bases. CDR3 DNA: TGTGCCAGCAGCCCCCCAGGGGCATGGGGCAATGAGCAGTTCTTC. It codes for CASSPPGAWGNEQFF. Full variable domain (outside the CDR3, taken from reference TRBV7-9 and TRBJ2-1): DTGVSQNPRHKITKRGQNVTFRCDPISEHNRLYWYRQTLGQGPEFLTYFQNEAQLEKSRLLSDRFSAERPKGSFSTLEIQRTEQGDSAMYLCASSPPGAWGNEQFFGPGTRLTVL.

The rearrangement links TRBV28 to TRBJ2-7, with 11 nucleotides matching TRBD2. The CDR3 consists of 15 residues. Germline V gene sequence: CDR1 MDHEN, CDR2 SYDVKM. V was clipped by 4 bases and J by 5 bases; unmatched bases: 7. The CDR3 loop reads CASSSELAGAHEQYF. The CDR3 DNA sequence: TGTGCCAGCAGTTCCGAACTAGCGGGAGCCCACGAGCAGTACTTC.

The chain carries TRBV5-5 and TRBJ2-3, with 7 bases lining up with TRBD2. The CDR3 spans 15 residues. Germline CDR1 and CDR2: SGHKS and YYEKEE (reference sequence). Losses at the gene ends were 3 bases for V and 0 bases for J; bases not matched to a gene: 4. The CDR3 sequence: CASSWGTTSTDTQYF. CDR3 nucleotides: TGTGCCAGCAGCTGGGGGACTACCAGCACAGATACGCAGTATTTT.

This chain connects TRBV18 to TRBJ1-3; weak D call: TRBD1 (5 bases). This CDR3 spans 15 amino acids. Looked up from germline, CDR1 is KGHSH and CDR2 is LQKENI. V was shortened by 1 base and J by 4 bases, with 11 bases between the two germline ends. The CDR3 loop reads CASSPRSGSGNTIYF. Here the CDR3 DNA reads TGTGCCAGCTCACCACGGTCAGGGTCGGGAAACACCATATATTTT.

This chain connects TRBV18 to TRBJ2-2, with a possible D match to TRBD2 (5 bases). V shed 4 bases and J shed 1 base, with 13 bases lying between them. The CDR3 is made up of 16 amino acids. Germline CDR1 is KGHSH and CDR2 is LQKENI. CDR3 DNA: TGTGCCAGCTCACTGCGGGTAGCGCTGAACACCGGGGAGCTGTTTTTT. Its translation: CASSLRVALNTGELFF. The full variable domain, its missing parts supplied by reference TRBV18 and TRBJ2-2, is NAGVMQNPRHLVRRRGQEARLRCSPMKGHSHVYWYRQLPEEGLKFMVYLQKENIIDESGMPKERFSAEFPKEGPSILRIQQVVRGDSAAYFCASSLRVALNTGELFFGEGSRLTVL.

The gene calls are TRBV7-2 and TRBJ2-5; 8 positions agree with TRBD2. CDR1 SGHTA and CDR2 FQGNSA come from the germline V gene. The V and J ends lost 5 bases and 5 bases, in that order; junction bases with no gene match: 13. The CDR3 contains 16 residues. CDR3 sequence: CASSRTGAGGRETQYF. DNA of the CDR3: TGTGCCAGCAGCCGGACGGGTGCGGGAGGTCGCGAGACCCAGTACTTC.

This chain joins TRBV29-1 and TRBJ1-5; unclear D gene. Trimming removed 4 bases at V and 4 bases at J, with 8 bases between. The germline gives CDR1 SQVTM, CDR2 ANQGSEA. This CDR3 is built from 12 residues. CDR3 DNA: TGCAGCGTTGGTGGAGGAAATCAGCCCCAGCATTTT. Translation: CSVGGGNQPQHF.

CDR3 sequence reads: CASSSGLAGGNEQFF. The DNA for the CDR3 is TGTGCCAGCAGCAGTGGACTAGCGGGAGGCAATGAGCAGTTCTTC. J is TRBJ2-1 and V is TRBV11-1, with 14 bases identical to TRBD2. The CDR3 spans 15 residues. The J segment lost 6 bases and the V segment lost 5 bases, leaving 3 bases of the junction unmatched. Per germline, CDR1 SGHAT and CDR2 FQDESV (reference sequence). The full variable domain, completed using reference TRBV11-1 and TRBJ2-1, is EAEVAQSPRYKITEKSQAVAFWCDPISGHATLYWYRQILGQGPELLVQFQDESVVDDSQLPKDRFSAERLKGVDSTLKIQPAELGDSAMYLCASSSGLAGGNEQFFGPGTRLTVL.

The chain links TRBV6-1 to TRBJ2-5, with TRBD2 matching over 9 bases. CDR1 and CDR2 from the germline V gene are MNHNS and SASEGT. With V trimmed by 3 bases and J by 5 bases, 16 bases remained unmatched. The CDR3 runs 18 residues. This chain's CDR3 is CASSEQSVLAGFWETQYF. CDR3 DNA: TGTGCCAGCAGTGAGCAAAGCGTGCTAGCGGGATTTTGGGAGACCCAGTACTTC.

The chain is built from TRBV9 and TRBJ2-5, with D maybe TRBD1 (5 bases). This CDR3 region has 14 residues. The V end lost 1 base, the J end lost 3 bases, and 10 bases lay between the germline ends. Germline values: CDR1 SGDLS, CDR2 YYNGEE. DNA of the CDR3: TGTGCCAGCAGCGTACAGGGTTGGGAAGAGACCCAGTACTTC. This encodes CASSVQGWEETQYF.

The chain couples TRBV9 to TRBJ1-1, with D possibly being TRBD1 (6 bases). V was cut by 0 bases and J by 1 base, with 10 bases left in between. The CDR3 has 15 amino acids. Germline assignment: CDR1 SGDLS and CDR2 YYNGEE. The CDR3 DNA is TGTGCCAGCAGCGTAGGAGGGGGGGGGAACACTGAAGCTTTCTTT. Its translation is CASSVGGGGNTEAFF.

DNA for the CDR3: TGTGCCAGCTCACCCCCTTCCGGGAACATTCAGTACTTC. Its translation: CASSPPSGNIQYF. The V and J genes are TRBV18 and TRBJ2-4; no definite D call. Germline V gene sequence: CDR1 KGHSH, CDR2 LQKENI. Trimming removed 3 bases from V and 7 bases from J, with 10 bases in between. CDR3 length: 13 residues. The variable domain in full, with the rest retrieved from reference TRBV18 and TRBJ2-4, is NAGVMQNPRHLVRRRGQEARLRCSPMKGHSHVYWYRQLPEEGLKFMVYLQKENIIDESGMPKERFSAEFPKEGPSILRIQQVVRGDSAAYFCASSPPSGNIQYFGAGTRLSVL.

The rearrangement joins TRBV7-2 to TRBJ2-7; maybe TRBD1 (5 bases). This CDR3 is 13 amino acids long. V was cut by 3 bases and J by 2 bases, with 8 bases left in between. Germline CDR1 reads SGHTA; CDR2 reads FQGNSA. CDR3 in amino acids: CASSFVQAYEQYF. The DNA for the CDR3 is TGTGCCAGCAGCTTCGTACAGGCCTACGAGCAGTACTTC. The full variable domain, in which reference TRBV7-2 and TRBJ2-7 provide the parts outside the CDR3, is GAGVSQSPSNKVTEKGKDVELRCDPISGHTALYWYRQSLGQGLEFLIYFQGNSAPDKSGLPSDRFSAERTGGSVSTLTIQRTQQEDSAVYLCASSFVQAYEQYFGPGTRLTVT.

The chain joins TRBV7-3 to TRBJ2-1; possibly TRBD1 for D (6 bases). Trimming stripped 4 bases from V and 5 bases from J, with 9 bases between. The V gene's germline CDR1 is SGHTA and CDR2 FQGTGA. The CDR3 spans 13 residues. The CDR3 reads CASSSDRDNEQFF. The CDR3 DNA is TGTGCCAGCAGCTCGGACAGAGACAATGAGCAGTTCTTC. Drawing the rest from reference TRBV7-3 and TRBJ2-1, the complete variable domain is GAGVSQTPSNKVTEKGKYVELRCDPISGHTALYWYRQSLGQGPEFLIYFQGTGAADDSGLPNDRFFAVRPEGSVSTLKIQRTERGDSAVYLCASSSDRDNEQFFGPGTRLTVL.

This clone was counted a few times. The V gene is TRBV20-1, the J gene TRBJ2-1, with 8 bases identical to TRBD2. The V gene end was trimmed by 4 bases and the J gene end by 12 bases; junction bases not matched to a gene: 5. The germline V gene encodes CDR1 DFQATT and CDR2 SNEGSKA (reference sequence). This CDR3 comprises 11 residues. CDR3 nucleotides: TGCAGTGCTACCCCCGGGGGGGGGCAGTTCTTC. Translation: CSATPGGGQFF.